The 29 T cell receptor beta chains below come from one sample, sequenced in a study of regulatory T cells in long-lasting Graves disease. The time point is: newly diagnosed GD, antithyroid drugs for less than 3 months. Isolated PBMC RNA provided the starting material for the TCR library. With iRepertoire HTBI primers and Arm-PCR of CDR3 regions, TCR beta libraries were built. MiXCR, applied by TCRdb to the multiplex PCR reads, yields one record per CDR3 protein. The sample lists around 480,000 distinct CDR3 sequences; 16% were seen once. The sample also formed part of further work on T cells in Graves' hyperthyroidism and ophthalmopathy.

The sample was peripheral blood mononuclear cells (PBMCs), taken at new diagnosis, from a patient treated with antithyroid drugs. All receptors derive from a woman aged 35-60 years with Graves disease.

This clonotype has just a few counts. This chain connects TRBV5-1 to TRBJ1-1, with 7 nucleotides matching TRBD1. This CDR3 comprises 14 residues. Unmatched junction bases numbered 5, after V lost 3 bases and J lost 3 bases. CDR1 is SGHRS and CDR2 is YFSETQ in the germline V gene. The CDR3 nucleotides read TGCGCCAGCAGCTCCAGGGGGAGTTACACTGAAGCTTTCTTT. Its translation is CASSSRGSYTEAFF.

This clonotype has at least ten counts. The chain employs TRBV12-3 or TRBV12-4 and TRBJ1-1; no reliable D call. The CDR3 runs to 13 residues. Deletions cut 3 bases from V and 10 bases from J, with 15 bases between. Here the CDR3 reads CASSFSDETGAFF. CDR3 sequence (DNA): TGTGCCAGCAGTTTCTCGGACGAGACGGGAGCTTTCTTT.

At least ten counts were recorded for this clonotype. The chain recombines TRBV15 with TRBJ1-1; D not resolved. CDR1 and CDR2 from the germline V gene are LNHNV and YYDKDF (reference sequence). This CDR3 is built from 15 residues. The V end was cut by 0 bases, the J end by 4 bases, with 12 bases between. The CDR3 sequence: CATSRDLREGTEAFF. CDR3 bases: TGTGCCACCAGCAGAGATCTAAGGGAGGGCACTGAAGCTTTCTTT.

Regarding this clonotype: This may arise from a read error, as a much more abundant clone is one base away. This chain connects TRBV9 to TRBJ1-2; TRBD1 aligns across 7 bases. The V and J ends lost 4 bases and 3 bases, in that order; junction bases with no gene match: 9. The germline V gene has CDR1 SGDLS and CDR2 YYNGEE. The CDR3 sequence is 15 residues long. CDR3 nucleotides: TGTGCCAGCAGCTCGCCAGGGGGATTATACTATGGCTACACCTTC. The encoded protein is CASSSPGGLYYGYTF.

This clonotype has at least ten counts. The chain is built from TRBV7-8 and TRBJ2-3; the D is unclear. Looked up from germline, CDR1 is SGHVS and CDR2 is FQNEAQ. Trimming shortened V by 3 bases and J by 10 bases, and 8 bases separated the two germline ends. The CDR3 covers 11 residues. CDR3 bases: TGTGCCAGCAGCTTGGGCATTGCGCAGTATTTT. Amino acids: CASSLGIAQYF.

This clonotype has just a few counts. This rearrangement joins TRBV4-1 to TRBJ2-1, with D possibly being TRBD1 (5 bases). Germline V gene sequence: CDR1 MGHRA, CDR2 YSYEKL. V was cut by 1 base and J by 7 bases, with 11 bases left in between. This CDR3 region has 14 residues. The CDR3 DNA reads as TGCGCCAGCAGCCAAGTGGGGTCAGGGAATGAGCAGTTCTTC. Translation gives CASSQVGSGNEQFF.

The table lists this clonotype with many counts. V usage is TRBV15 and J usage is TRBJ2-1; 9 bases match TRBD2. CDR3 size: 16 residues. J lost 10 bases, V lost 1 base, and 11 bases had no gene match. In germline, CDR1 is LNHNV, CDR2 YYDKDF (reference sequence). The CDR3 coding sequence is TGTGCCACCAGCAGAGGAGGAGCGGGGGGTATCGGGGAGCAGTTCTTC. The encoded protein is CATSRGGAGGIGEQFF.

The DNA of the CDR3 is TGTGCCAGCAGCTTAGACACGGCAGGGATTGGCTACACCTTC. It codes for CASSLDTAGIGYTF. V usage is TRBV11-2 and J usage is TRBJ1-2; D is perhaps TRBD1 (5 bases). Germline-derived CDR1 and CDR2 are SGHAT and FQNNGV. This CDR3 is 14 amino acids long. V was clipped by 0 bases and J by 7 bases, with 12 bases between them.

This clonotype has just a few counts. The genes are TRBV29-1 and TRBJ1-1; 8 positions match TRBD1. Germline lookup yields CDR1 SQVTM and CDR2 ANQGSEA. With 5 bases clipped from V and 4 bases from J, the junction kept 9 bases outside the gene matches. The CDR3 consists of 14 residues. CDR3 coding DNA: TGCAGCGTTAGCCAGGGGGCGTTGGGCACTGAAGCTTTCTTT. Translating gives CSVSQGALGTEAFF.

The gene calls are TRBV11-2 and TRBJ2-3; 7 bases agree with TRBD2. The CDR3 totals 14 residues. V shed 5 bases, J shed 7 bases, and the junction held 9 bases outside the gene matches. Germline V gene data show CDR1 as SGHAT and CDR2 as FQNNGV. In DNA form, the CDR3 reads TGTGCCAGCAGCCCAATCGGGGGGTTTAATACGCAGTATTTT. It codes for CASSPIGGFNTQYF.

Ten or more counts support this clonotype. CDR3 sequence (DNA): TGTGCCAGCAGTATCCGACAGAACATGAACACTGAAGCTTTCTTT. Translated, it gives CASSIRQNMNTEAFF. The V and J genes are TRBV28 and TRBJ1-1; the D gene is possibly TRBD1 (5 bases). V was trimmed by 5 bases and J by 0 bases, leaving 13 bases between them. The germline V gene encodes CDR1 MDHEN and CDR2 SYDVKM. The CDR3 has 15 amino acids.

This clonotype occurred many times. The chain combines TRBV5-1 with TRBJ2-3; 7 nucleotides align to TRBD1. V was pared by 9 bases and J by 2 bases, with 15 bases of the junction left unmatched. Germline-derived CDR1 and CDR2 are SGHRS and YFSETQ. This CDR3 contains 16 residues. The CDR3 loop reads CATRRNRDSPTDTQYF. DNA of the CDR3: TGCGCCACACGACGGAACCGGGACAGTCCCACAGATACGCAGTATTTT. Full variable domain (remainder filled in from reference TRBV5-1 and TRBJ2-3): KAGVTQTPRYLIKTRGQQVTLSCSPISGHRSVSWYQQTPGQGLQFLFEYFSETQRNKGNFPGRFSGRQFSNSRSEMNVSTLELGDSALYLCATRRNRDSPTDTQYFGPGTRLTVL.

The chain has TRBV10-3 and TRBJ2-1; 7 bases map to TRBD2. Germline loops: CDR1 ENHRY, CDR2 SYGVKD. V dropped 4 bases and J dropped 1; count of bases not matched to a gene: 10. The CDR3 has 17 amino acids. CDR3: CAISGVQRGNSYNEQFF. CDR3 sequence (DNA): TGTGCCATCAGTGGGGTCCAGCGGGGAAATTCCTACAATGAGCAGTTCTTC.

This clonotype was picked up many times. The chain links TRBV6-5 to TRBJ2-5; possible D gene TRBD1, 5 bases. CDR1 and CDR2 (germline): MNHEY, SVGAGI. V shed 0 bases and J shed 5 bases, with 13 bases lying between them. The CDR3 length is 15 residues. CDR3 in DNA: TGTGCCAGCAGTTACTCGAGTGGGGCTGGGGAGACCCAGTACTTC. It yields the protein CASSYSSGAGETQYF.

This clonotype was observed at least ten times. The V gene is TRBV20-1, the J gene TRBJ2-4; 7 nucleotides align to TRBD2. The ends lost 6 bases at V and 6 bases at J; junction bases unmatched: 8. CDR3 length equals 13 residues. The germline gives CDR1 DFQATT, CDR2 SNEGSKA (reference sequence). CDR3 sequence (DNA): TGCAGTGCCCCCCTAGGGAGGGGAAACATTCAGTACTTC. It specifies CSAPLGRGNIQYF.

This clonotype was found a few times. This CDR3 is CASSTGDLGEKLFF. DNA for the CDR3: TGCGCCAGCAGCACGGGGGACTTAGGTGAAAAACTGTTTTTT. The J gene is TRBJ1-4, the V gene TRBV5-1, with D possibly TRBD1 on 5 matching bases. Germline V gene sequence: CDR1 SGHRS, CDR2 YFSETQ. The ends were cut back, 4 bases at V and 7 bases at J, with 14 bases in the middle. This CDR3 spans 14 amino acids.

This clonotype came up many times. The chain has TRBV11-2 and TRBJ1-2, with D perhaps TRBD1 (6 bases). The germline gives CDR1 SGHAT, CDR2 FQNNGV. V was clipped by 4 bases and J by 3 bases, with 15 bases between them. The CDR3 has 15 amino acids. CDR3 bases: TGTGCCAGCAGCTCCCCTTCTACAGGGTACTATGGCTACACCTTC. Translated: CASSSPSTGYYGYTF. Supplemented by reference TRBV11-2 and TRBJ1-2, the full variable domain reads EAGVAQSPRYKIIEKRQSVAFWCNPISGHATLYWYQQILGQGPKLLIQFQNNGVVDDSQLPKDRFSAERLKGVDSTLKIQPAKLEDSAVYLCASSSPSTGYYGYTFGSGTRLTVV.

This clonotype was recorded a few times. The rearrangement links TRBV2 to TRBJ2-3, with 7 bases that match TRBD1. Germline CDR1 is SNHLY and CDR2 is FYNNEI. The CDR3 is made up of 15 amino acids. The J segment lost 2 bases and the V segment lost 6 bases, leaving 8 bases of the junction unmatched. CDR3 sequence: CASSPGTVNTDTQYF. The CDR3 bases are TGTGCCAGCAGCCCCGGGACAGTTAACACAGATACGCAGTATTTT.

This clonotype was seen many times. The chain carries TRBV5-1 and TRBJ2-3; TRBD1 is a possible D gene (7 bases). Germline V gives CDR1 SGHRS, CDR2 YFSETQ. This CDR3 has 16 amino acids. V lost 5 bases and J lost 4, with 20 bases in between. The CDR3 DNA follows: TGCGCCAGCAGTCTGGCGGGCCAGGGGGGCGCAGATACGCAGTATTTT. It codes for CASSLAGQGGADTQYF.

In its sample, this clonotype was seen a few times. The rearrangement links TRBV28 to TRBJ2-2; D tentatively fits TRBD1 or TRBD2 (5 bases each). The germline V gene encodes CDR1 MDHEN and CDR2 SYDVKM. The CDR3 extends over 14 amino acids. The V gene lost 2 bases and the J gene lost 6 bases, with 10 bases spanning the gap. The CDR3 nucleotides are TGTGCCAGCAGTTTACTCCAGGGAGCCGGGGAGCTGTTTTTT. It codes for CASSLLQGAGELFF.

This clonotype has ten or more counts. One junction end does not reproduce the germline sequence, and a read error may be involved. This chain connects TRBV5-1 to TRBJ2-7; no reliable D call. The CDR3 extends over 14 amino acids. Germline assignment: CDR1 SGHRS and CDR2 YFSETQ. CDR3 region: CASSLQRSSYEQYF. CDR3 DNA sequence: TGTGCCAGCAGTTTACAGAGAAGCTCCTACGAGCAGTACTTC.

This clonotype showed up many times. The chain has TRBV28 and TRBJ1-1; D remains ambiguous. The CDR3 covers 13 residues. Trimming took 6 bases from V and 1 from J, leaving 9 bases between them. From germline, CDR1 is MDHEN and CDR2 SYDVKM. The CDR3 nucleotides are TGTGCCAGCAGCTTGTACCAGAACACTGAAGCTTTCTTT. Its protein product is CASSLYQNTEAFF.

CDR3 nucleotide sequence: TGTGCCAGTAGCCAATTCGAAAACCCGGGACAGCCCTATGGCTACACCTTC. Translating gives CASSQFENPGQPYGYTF. The chain combines TRBV19 with TRBJ1-2; 7 nucleotides align to TRBD1. From germline, CDR1 is LNHDA and CDR2 SQIVND (reference sequence). The CDR3 covers 17 residues. The trim removed 6 bases at V and 4 bases at J, leaving 17 bases unmatched.

Note on this clonotype: Just one base apart from a much larger clone, this may be a read error. This chain connects TRBV27 to TRBJ1-2; a possible D gene is TRBD1 (6 bases). This CDR3 has 14 amino acids. Germline CDR1 and CDR2: MNHEY and SMNVEV (reference sequence). CDR3 region: CAGSPPGGADGYTF. The CDR3 DNA sequence: TGTGCCGGCAGTCCGCCGGGGGGGGCGGATGGCTACACCTTC.

This clonotype was counted at least ten times. The rearrangement joins TRBV6-1 to TRBJ1-1; TRBD1 is a possible D gene (5 bases). Germline CDR1 and CDR2: MNHNS and SASEGT. Trimming removed 11 bases from V and 0 bases from J, with 16 bases in between. The CDR3 extends over 14 amino acids. The CDR3 DNA reads TGTGCCTCTTGCGGGGCCTACATGAACACTGAAGCTTTCTTT. It translates to CASCGAYMNTEAFF.

This clonotype was picked up many times. J is TRBJ1-1 and V is TRBV12-3 or TRBV12-4; no clear D. Trimming took 3 bases from V and 4 from J, leaving 12 bases between them. The CDR3 contains 14 residues. CDR3 DNA sequence: TGTGCCAGCAGTTTGGCAGGATCAGCCACTGAAGCTTTCTTT. This gives the protein CASSLAGSATEAFF.

This clonotype was counted ten times or more. The CDR3 region has the DNA TGTGCCAGCAGTTTAGGACAACACACCGGGGAGCTGTTTTTT. Residues: CASSLGQHTGELFF. The chain couples TRBV28 to TRBJ2-2, with a possible D match to TRBD1 (5 bases). The germline V gene has CDR1 MDHEN and CDR2 SYDVKM. This CDR3 comprises 14 residues. V shed 2 bases and J shed 3 bases, with 7 bases lying between them. Complete variable domain (other parts from reference TRBV28 and TRBJ2-2): DVKVTQSSRYLVKRTGEKVFLECVQDMDHENMFWYRQDPGLGLRLIYFSYDVKMKEKGDIPEGYSVSREKKERFSLILESASTNQTSMYLCASSLGQHTGELFFGEGSRLTVL.

This clonotype occurred many times. The V call is TRBV28, the J call TRBJ2-7; no reliable D call. The CDR3 has 15 amino acids. Between the trimmed V and J ends, which lost 2 bases and 3 bases, there was a span of 14 bases. Germline V gene data show CDR1 as MDHEN and CDR2 as SYDVKM. Here the CDR3 DNA reads TGTGCCAGCAGTTTAGGTTTCTACGGAAACTACGAGCAGTACTTC. This gives the protein CASSLGFYGNYEQYF.

This clonotype was detected ten times or more. V and J are TRBV5-1 and TRBJ1-4, with D uncertain. CDR1 SGHRS and CDR2 YFSETQ come from the germline V gene. V lost 4 bases and J 8 bases, leaving 15 bases between the germline ends. CDR3 length: 14 residues. The CDR3 DNA is TGCGCCAGCAGCCCTACGGACGAGGGCGAAAAACTGTTTTTT. It translates to CASSPTDEGEKLFF.